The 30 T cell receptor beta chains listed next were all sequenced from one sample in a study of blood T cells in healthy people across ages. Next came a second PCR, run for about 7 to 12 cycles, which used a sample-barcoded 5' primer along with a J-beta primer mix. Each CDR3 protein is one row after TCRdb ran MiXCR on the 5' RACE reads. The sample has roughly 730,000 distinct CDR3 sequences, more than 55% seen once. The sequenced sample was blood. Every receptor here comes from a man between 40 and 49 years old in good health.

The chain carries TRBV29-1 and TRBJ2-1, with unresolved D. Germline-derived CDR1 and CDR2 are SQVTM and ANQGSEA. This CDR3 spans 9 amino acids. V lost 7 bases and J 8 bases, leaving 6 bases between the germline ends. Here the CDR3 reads CSAGDEQFF. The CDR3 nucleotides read TGCAGCGCCGGAGATGAGCAGTTCTTC.

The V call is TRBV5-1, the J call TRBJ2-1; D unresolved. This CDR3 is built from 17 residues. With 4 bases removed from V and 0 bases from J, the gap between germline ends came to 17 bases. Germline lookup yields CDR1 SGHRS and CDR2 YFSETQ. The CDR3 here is CASSPNLQASSYNEQFF. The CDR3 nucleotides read TGCGCCAGCAGCCCGAATCTTCAAGCCAGCTCCTACAATGAGCAGTTCTTC.

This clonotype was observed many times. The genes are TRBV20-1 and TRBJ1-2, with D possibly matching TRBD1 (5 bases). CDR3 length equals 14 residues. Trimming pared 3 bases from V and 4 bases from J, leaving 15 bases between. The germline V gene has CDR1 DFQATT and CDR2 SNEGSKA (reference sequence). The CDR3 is CSASGTLWGYGYTF. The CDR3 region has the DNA TGCAGTGCTAGCGGGACCCTATGGGGCTATGGCTACACCTTC.

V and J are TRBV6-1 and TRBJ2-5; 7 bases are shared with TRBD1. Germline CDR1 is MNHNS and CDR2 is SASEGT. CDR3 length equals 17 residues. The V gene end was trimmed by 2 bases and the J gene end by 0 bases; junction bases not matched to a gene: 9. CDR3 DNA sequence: TGTGCCAGCAGTGAAAGGCTGGGGACAGCTGACCAAGAGACCCAGTACTTC. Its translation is CASSERLGTADQETQYF.

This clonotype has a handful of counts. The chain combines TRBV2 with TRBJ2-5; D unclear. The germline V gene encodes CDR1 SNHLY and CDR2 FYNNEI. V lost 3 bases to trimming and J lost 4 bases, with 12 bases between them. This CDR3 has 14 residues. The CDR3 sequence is CASSDRGWGETQYF. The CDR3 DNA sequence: TGTGCCAGCAGTGATAGAGGCTGGGGAGAGACCCAGTACTTC.

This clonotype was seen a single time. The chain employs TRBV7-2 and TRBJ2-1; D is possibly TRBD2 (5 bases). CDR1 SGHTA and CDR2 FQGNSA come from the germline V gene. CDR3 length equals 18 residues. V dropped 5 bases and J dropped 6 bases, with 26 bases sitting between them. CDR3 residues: CASSREIQTEGMGNEQFF. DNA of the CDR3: TGTGCCAGCAGCCGAGAAATTCAGACCGAGGGAATGGGCAATGAGCAGTTCTTC.

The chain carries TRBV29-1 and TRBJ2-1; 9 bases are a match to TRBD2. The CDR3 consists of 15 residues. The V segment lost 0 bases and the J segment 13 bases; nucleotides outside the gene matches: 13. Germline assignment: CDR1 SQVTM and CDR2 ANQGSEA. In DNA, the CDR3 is TGCAGCGTTGAAGATCGTAGGAGCGGGGGGACAATTCAGTTCTTC. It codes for CSVEDRRSGGTIQFF.

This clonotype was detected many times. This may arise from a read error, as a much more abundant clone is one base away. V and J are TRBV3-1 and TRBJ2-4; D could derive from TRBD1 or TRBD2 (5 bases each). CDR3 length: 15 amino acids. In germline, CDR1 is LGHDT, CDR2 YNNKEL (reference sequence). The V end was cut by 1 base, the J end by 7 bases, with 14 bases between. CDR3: CASSQGSAGSNIQYF. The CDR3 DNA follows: TGTGCCAGCAGCCAAGGGTCCGCAGGGAGTAACATTCAGTACTTC.

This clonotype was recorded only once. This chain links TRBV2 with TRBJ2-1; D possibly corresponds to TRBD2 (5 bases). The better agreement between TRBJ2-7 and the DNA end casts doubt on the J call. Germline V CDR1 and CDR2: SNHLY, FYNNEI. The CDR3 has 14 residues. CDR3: CASSARVTYNEQYF. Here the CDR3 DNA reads TGTGCCAGCAGTGCGAGGGTTACCTACAATGAGCAGTACTTC.

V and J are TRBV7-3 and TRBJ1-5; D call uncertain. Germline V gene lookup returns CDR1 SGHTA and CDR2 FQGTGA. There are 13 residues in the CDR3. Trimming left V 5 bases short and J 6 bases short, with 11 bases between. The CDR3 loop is CASSLIFGQPQHF. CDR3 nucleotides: TGTGCCAGCAGCCTGATTTTCGGTCAGCCCCAGCATTTT.

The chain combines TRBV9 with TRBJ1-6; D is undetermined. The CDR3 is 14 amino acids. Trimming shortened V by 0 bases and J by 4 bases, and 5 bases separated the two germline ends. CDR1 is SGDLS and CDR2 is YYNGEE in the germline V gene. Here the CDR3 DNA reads TGTGCCAGCAGCGTAGGGCAGTATAATTCACCCCTCCACTTT. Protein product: CASSVGQYNSPLHF. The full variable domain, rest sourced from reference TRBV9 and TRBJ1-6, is DSGVTQTPKHLITATGQRVTLRCSPRSGDLSVYWYQQSLDQGLQFLIQYYNGEERAKGNILERFSAQQFPDLHSELNLSSLELGDSALYFCASSVGQYNSPLHFGNGTRLTVT.

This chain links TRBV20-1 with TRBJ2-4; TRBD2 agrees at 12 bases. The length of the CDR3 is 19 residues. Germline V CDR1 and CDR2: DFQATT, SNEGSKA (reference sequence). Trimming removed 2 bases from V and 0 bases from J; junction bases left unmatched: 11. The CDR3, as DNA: TGCAGTGCTAGACGGCTAGCGGGGGGGCAGGGGCGAGCCAAAAACATTCAGTACTTC. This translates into CSARRLAGGQGRAKNIQYF.

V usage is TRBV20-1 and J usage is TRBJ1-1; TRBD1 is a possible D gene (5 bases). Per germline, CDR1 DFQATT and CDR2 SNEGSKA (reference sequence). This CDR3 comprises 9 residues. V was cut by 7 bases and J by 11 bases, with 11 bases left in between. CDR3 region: CSVPGLAFF. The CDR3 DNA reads TGCAGTGTACCGGGGCTGGCTTTCTTT.

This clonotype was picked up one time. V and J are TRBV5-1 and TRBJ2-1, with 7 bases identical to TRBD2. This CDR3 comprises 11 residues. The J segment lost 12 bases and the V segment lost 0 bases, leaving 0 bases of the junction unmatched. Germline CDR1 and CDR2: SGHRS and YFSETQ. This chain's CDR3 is CASSLERGQFF. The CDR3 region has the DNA TGCGCCAGCAGCTTGGAGCGGGGGCAGTTCTTC.

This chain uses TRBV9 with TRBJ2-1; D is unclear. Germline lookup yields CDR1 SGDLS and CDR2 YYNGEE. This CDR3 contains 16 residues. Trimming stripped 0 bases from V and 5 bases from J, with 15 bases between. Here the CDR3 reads CASSVALASADNEQFF. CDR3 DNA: TGTGCCAGCAGCGTAGCCCTCGCTTCCGCGGACAATGAGCAGTTCTTC.

CDR3 in amino acids: CASLRVGQETQYF. The DNA of the CDR3 is TGTGCCAGCCTCAGGGTGGGCCAAGAGACCCAGTACTTC. The rearrangement links TRBV5-4 to TRBJ2-5; a possible D gene is TRBD1 (5 bases). Trimming cost V 7 bases and J 1 base, with 11 bases left between them. The CDR3 totals 13 residues. Per germline, CDR1 SGHNT and CDR2 YYREEE (reference sequence).

The CDR3: CSVENSSDGEGHEQYF. The CDR3 DNA reads as TGCAGCGTTGAAAATTCGTCAGACGGAGAGGGCCACGAGCAGTACTTC. The V call is TRBV29-1, the J call TRBJ2-5; possibly TRBD2 for D (5 bases). The end of the DNA aligns better with TRBJ2-7, so the J call may be wrong. In germline, CDR1 is SQVTM, CDR2 ANQGSEA. The CDR3 consists of 16 residues.

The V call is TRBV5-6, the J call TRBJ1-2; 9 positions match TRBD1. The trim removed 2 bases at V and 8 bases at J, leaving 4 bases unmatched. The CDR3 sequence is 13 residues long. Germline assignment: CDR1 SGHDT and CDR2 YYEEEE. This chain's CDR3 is CASSLQGASGYTF. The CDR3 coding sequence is TGTGCCAGCAGCTTACAGGGGGCAAGCGGCTACACCTTC.

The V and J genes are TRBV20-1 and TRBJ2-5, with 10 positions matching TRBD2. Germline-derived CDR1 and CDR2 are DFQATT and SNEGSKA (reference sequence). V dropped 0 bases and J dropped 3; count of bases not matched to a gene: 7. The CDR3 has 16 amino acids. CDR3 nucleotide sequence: TGCAGTGCTAGAGATCCTAGCGGGGGCCGAAAAGAGACCCAGTACTTC. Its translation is CSARDPSGGRKETQYF.

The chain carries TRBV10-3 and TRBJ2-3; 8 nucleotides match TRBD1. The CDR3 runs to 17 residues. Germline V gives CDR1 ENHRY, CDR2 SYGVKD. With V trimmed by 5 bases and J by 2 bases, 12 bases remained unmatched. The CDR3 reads CAISRGQGAENTDTQYF. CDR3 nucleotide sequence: TGTGCCATCAGTCGTGGGCAGGGGGCCGAGAACACAGATACGCAGTATTTT.

This CDR3 is CAALPGLAGGGANVLTF. In nucleotides, the CDR3 is TGTGCCGCTTTGCCGGGACTAGCGGGAGGTGGGGCCAACGTCCTGACTTTC. The V call is TRBV10-3, the J call TRBJ2-6; 15 positions match TRBD2. Germline lookup yields CDR1 ENHRY and CDR2 SYGVKD. The CDR3 contains 17 residues. Germline trimming cut 11 bases from V and 3 bases from J; bases unmatched to any gene: 8.

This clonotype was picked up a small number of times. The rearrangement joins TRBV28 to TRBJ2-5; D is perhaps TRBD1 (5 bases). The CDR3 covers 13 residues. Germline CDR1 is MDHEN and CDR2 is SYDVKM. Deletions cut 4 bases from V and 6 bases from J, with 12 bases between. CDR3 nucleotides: TGTGCCAGCAGTTCCAGGGCGTCGAAGACCCAGTACTTC. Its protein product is CASSSRASKTQYF.

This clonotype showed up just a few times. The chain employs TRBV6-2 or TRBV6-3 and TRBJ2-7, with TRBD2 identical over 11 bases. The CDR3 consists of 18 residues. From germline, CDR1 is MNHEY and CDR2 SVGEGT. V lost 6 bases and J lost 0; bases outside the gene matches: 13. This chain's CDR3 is CASSQVAGGMMSSYEQYF. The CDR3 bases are TGTGCCAGCAGCCAAGTAGCGGGAGGGATGATGAGCTCCTACGAGCAGTACTTC.

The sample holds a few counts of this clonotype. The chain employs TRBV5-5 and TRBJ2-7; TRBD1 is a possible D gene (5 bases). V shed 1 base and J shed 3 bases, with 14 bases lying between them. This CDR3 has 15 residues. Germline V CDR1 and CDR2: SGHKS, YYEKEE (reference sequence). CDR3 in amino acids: CASSLSQGPIYEQYF. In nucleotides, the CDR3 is TGTGCCAGCAGCTTGTCCCAGGGCCCTATCTACGAGCAGTACTTC.

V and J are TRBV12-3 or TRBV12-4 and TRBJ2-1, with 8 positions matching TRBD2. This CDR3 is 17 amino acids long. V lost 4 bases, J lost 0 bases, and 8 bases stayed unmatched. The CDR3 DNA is TGTGCCAGCAGTTCTGGGCGGGAGGTACGCTCCTACAATGAGCAGTTCTTC. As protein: CASSSGREVRSYNEQFF.

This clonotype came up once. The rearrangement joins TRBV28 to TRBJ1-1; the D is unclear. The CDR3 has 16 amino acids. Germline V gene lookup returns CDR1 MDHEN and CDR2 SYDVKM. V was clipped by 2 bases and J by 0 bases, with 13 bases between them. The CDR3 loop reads CASSLRSVRLNTEAFF. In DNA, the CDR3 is TGTGCCAGCAGTTTAAGGTCTGTCAGGTTGAACACTGAAGCTTTCTTT. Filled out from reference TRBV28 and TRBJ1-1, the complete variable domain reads DVKVTQSSRYLVKRTGEKVFLECVQDMDHENMFWYRQDPGLGLRLIYFSYDVKMKEKGDIPEGYSVSREKKERFSLILESASTNQTSMYLCASSLRSVRLNTEAFFGQGTRLTVV.

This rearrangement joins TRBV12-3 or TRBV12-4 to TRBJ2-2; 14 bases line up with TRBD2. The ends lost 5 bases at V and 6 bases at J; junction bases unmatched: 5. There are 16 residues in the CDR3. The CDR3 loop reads CASSRRTSGGSGELFF. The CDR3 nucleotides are TGTGCCAGCAGTCGAAGGACTAGCGGGGGGTCCGGGGAGCTGTTTTTT.

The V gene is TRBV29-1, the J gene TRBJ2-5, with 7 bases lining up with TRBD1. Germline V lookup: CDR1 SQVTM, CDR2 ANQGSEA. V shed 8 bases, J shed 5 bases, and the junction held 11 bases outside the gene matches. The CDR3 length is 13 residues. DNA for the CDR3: TGCAGCCTTCTAGGGGGCGCCGGGGAGACCCAGTACTTC. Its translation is CSLLGGAGETQYF.

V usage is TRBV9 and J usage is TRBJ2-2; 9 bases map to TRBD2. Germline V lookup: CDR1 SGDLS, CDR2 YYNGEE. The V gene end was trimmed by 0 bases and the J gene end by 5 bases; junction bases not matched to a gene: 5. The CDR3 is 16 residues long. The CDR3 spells CASSVGGGGATGELFF. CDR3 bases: TGTGCCAGCAGCGTAGGCGGCGGGGGGGCGACCGGGGAGCTGTTTTTT.

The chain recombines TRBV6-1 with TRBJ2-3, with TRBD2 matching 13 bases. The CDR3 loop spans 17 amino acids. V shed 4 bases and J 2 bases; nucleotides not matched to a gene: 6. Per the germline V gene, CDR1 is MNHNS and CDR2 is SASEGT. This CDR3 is CASSATSGGSFTDTQYF. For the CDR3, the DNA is TGTGCCAGCAGTGCGACTAGCGGGGGGTCTTTCACAGATACGCAGTATTTT.